This TCR beta chain comes out of a study of blood T cells in healthy people across ages. Findings of the study overall: Changes seen in expanded clonotypes were possibly confounded by donor CMV status left unknown. Total diversity from one million sequenced T cells was likely underestimated.

Regarding this clonotype: Its matching antigen is unknown.

This CDR3 is built from 18 residues. The germline gives CDR1 MNHEY, CDR2 SVGAGI. V was pared by 0 bases and J by 2 bases, with 8 bases of the junction left unmatched. Together with a sample-barcoded 5' primer, a J-beta primer mix was included in a second PCR lasting roughly 6 to 12 cycles. TCRdb re-analysed the 5' RACE reads in MiXCR, keeping a single row per CDR3 protein. The sample lists roughly 570,000 distinct CDR3 sequences, 27% occurring once. This chain connects TRBV6-5 to TRBJ2-5; the match to TRBD2 covers 11 bases. The receptor was isolated from a woman aged 70-85 years in good health. Specimen: blood. CDR3 in amino acids: CASSYSTGASGGQETQYF. Written as DNA, the CDR3 is TGTGCCAGCAGTTACTCGACGGGCGCTAGCGGGGGGCAAGAGACCCAGTACTTC.